The clone carrying this T cell receptor (beta chain) occurred many times. Its antigen is unknown. This sample is drawn from a study of T cell repertoires in cytomegalovirus infection. Points from the study as a whole: The response measured ex vivo was dominated by TCR beta clonotypes (HLA-C-restricted and CMV-specific).

V was cut by 5 bases and J by 5 bases, with 12 bases left in between. The germline V gene has CDR1 SGHTA and CDR2 FQGNSA. The length of the CDR3 is 13 residues. TCRdb re-analysed the reads in MiXCR, keeping a single row per CDR3 protein. The sample has 200,000 to 300,000 distinct CDR3 sequences; around 8.7% are singletons. This clonotype originated in a human donor in good health (CMV status not recorded). Some clones in this sample may be carry-over from other donors' samples. The rearrangement uses TRBV7-2 and TRBJ1-2; D not certain. The sample taken for sequencing was PBMCs. The CDR3 sequence: CASSPLGGYGYTF. As DNA, the CDR3 is TGTGCCAGCAGCCCTTTAGGCGGGTATGGCTACACCTTC. Full variable domain (rest looked up from reference TRBV7-2 and TRBJ1-2): GAGVSQSPSNKVTEKGKDVELRCDPISGHTALYWYRQSLGQGLEFLIYFQGNSAPDKSGLPSDRFSAERTGGSVSTLTIQRTQQEDSAVYLCASSPLGGYGYTFGSGTRLTVV.